This T cell receptor beta chain came from a study of early T cells in non-severe SARS-CoV-2 infection. Across the whole study: Sequenced bulk RNA came from whole blood that was unsorted, and chains were unpaired. Study-level findings and limits: The VDJdb matching leaned toward anti-spike CD8 responses and overlooked private and CD4 specificities.

This clonotype was seen only a few times. The antigen is undetermined. Germline CDR1 reads MNHEY; CDR2 reads SVGEGT. The V end lost 7 bases, the J end lost 0 bases, and 13 bases lay between the germline ends. This CDR3 spans 16 amino acids. Individual cDNA molecules received unique molecular identifiers during library preparation. TCRdb redid the calling of the 5' RACE reads with MiXCR, one entry per CDR3 protein. The table lists around 40,000 distinct CDR3 sequences, about a tenth of them singletons. V is TRBV6-2 or TRBV6-3 and J is TRBJ2-6; unclear D gene. The material sequenced was whole blood. The source is an adult who was a healthcare worker with PCR-confirmed SARS-CoV-2 infection or an uninfected control (not recorded which). This CDR3 reads CASTYLPRSGANVLTF. CDR3 bases: TGTGCCAGCACCTACCTCCCACGCTCTGGGGCCAACGTCCTGACTTTC.